What follows describes a single TCR beta chain. Antigen specificity is unknown. The sample originates from a study of cytomegalovirus exposure and HLA in healthy donors. At the level of the study: The Caucasian-associated ancestry cluster held roughly 78% of a few hundred genotyped donors. Study observations and caveats: An Asian-associated ancestry cluster reportedly showed fewer N-insertions than the roughly 600-donor mean in a later analysis. Cytomegalovirus-associated status was assigned to some 160 TCR beta chains. Across donors, presence/absence analyses took sequencing depth to be roughly uniform.

The PCR ran on 60 Vbeta and 13 Jbeta primers. The repertoire was sequenced with immunoSEQ multiplex PCR; TCRdb's copy has only in-frame clones and lacks some. Of tens of thousands of clones in the sample, roughly 73% were seen once. CDR1 is MNHNS, CDR2 SASEGT, per germline. The CDR3 is 13 residues long. This clonotype was obtained from a man aged 35 to 55 in good health and CMV-seronegative. The sample taken for sequencing was PBMCs. The V and J genes are TRBV6-1 and TRBJ2-5; 7 positions agree with TRBD2. Matching the DNA end better, TRBJ2-7 makes the J call doubtful. CDR3 protein: CASSDGGGYEQYF. The CDR3 nucleotides read TGTGCCAGCAGTGATGGCGGGGGTTACGAGCAGTACTTC.